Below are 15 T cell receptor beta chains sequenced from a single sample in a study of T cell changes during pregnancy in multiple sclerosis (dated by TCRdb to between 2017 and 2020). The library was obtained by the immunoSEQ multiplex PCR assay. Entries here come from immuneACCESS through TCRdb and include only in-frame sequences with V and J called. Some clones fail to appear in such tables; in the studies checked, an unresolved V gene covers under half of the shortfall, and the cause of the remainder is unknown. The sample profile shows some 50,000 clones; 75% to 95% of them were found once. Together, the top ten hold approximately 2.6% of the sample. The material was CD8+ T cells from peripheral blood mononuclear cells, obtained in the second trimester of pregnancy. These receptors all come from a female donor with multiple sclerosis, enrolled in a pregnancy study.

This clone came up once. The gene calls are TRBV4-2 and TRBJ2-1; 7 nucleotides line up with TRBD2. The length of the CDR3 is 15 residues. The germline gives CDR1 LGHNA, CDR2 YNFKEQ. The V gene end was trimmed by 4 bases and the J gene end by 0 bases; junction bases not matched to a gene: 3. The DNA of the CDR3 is TGTGCCAGCAGCCCCGGACTAGACTCCTACAATGAGCAGTTCTTC. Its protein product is CASSPGLDSYNEQFF.

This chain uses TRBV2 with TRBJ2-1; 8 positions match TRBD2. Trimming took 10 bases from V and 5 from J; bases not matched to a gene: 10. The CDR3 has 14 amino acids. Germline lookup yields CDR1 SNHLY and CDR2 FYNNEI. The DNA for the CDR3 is TGTGCCACCCTTCTAGCGGGCGGGGACAATGAGCAGTTCTTC. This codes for CATLLAGGDNEQFF.

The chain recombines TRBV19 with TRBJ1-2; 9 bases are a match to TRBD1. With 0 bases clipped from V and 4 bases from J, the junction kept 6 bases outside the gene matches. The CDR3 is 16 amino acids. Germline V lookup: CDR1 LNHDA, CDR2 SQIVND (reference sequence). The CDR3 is CASSIDWTGDFYGYTF. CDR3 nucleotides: TGTGCCAGTAGTATAGACTGGACAGGGGATTTCTATGGCTACACCTTC.

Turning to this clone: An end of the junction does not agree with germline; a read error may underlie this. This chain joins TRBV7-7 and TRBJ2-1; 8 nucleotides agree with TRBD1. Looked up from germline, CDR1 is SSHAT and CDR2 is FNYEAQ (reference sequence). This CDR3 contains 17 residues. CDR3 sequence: CASSPYAGTGSYNEQFF. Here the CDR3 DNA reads TGTGCTAGCAGCCCCTACGCCGGGACAGGCTCCTACAATGAGCAGTTCTTC.

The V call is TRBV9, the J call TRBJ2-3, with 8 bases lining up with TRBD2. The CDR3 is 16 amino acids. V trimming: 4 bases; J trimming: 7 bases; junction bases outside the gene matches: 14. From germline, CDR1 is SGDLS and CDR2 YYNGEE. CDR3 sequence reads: CASSPGSGGAINTQYF. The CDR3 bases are TGTGCCAGCAGCCCTGGGAGCGGGGGAGCAATAAATACGCAGTATTTT.

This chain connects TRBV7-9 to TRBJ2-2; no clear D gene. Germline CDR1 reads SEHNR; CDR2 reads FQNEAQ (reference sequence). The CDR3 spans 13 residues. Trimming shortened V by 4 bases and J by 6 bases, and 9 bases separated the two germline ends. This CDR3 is CASSSSYAGELFF. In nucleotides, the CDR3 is TGTGCCAGCAGCTCTAGTTACGCCGGGGAGCTGTTTTTT.

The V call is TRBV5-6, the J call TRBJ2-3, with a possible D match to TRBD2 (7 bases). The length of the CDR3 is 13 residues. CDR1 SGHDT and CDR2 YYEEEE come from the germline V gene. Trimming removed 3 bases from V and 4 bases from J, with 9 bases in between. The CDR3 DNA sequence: TGTGCCAGCAGCTGGGGGGGCCCAGATACGCAGTATTTT. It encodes CASSWGGPDTQYF.

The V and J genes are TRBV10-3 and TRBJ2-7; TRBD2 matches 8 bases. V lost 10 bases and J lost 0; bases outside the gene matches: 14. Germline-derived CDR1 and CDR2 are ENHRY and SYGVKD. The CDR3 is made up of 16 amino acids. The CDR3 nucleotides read TGTGCCACGACGGCCACTAGCGGCGAAAGCTCCTACGAGCAGTACTTC. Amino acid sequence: CATTATSGESSYEQYF.

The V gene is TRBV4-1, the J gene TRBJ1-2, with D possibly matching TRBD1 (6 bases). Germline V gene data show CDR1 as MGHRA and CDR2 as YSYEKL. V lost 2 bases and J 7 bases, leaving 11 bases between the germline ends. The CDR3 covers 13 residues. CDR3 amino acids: CASSQPGGRGYTF. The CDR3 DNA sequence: TGCGCCAGCAGCCAACCCGGGGGGCGTGGCTACACCTTC.

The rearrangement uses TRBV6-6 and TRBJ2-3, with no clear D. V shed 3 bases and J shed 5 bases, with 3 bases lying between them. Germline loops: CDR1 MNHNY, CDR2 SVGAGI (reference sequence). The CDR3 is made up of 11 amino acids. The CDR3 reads CASSYQDTQYF. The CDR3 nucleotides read TGTGCCAGCAGTTATCAAGATACGCAGTATTTT.

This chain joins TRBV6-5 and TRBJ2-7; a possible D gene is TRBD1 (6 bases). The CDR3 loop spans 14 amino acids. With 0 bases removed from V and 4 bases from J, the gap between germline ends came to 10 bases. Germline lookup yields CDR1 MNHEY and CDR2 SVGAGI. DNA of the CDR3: TGTGCCAGCAGTTACTCGAGTACAGGGTACGAGCAGTACTTC. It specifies CASSYSSTGYEQYF.

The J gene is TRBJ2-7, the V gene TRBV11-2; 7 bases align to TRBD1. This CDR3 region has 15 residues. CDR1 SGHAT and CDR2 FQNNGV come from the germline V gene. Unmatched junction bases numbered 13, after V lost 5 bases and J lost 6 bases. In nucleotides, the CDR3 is TGTGCCAGCAGCCCCTGGCAAAGGGGGCTTGGCGAGCAGTACTTC. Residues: CASSPWQRGLGEQYF. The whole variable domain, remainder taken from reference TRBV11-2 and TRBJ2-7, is EAGVAQSPRYKIIEKRQSVAFWCNPISGHATLYWYQQILGQGPKLLIQFQNNGVVDDSQLPKDRFSAERLKGVDSTLKIQPAKLEDSAVYLCASSPWQRGLGEQYFGPGTRLTVT.

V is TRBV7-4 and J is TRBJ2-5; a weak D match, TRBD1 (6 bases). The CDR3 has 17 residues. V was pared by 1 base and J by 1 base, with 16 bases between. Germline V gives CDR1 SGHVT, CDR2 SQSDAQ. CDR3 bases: TGTGCCAGCAGCTTAGGTCCCAGGGGCCATCTCCAAGAGACCCAGTACTTC. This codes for CASSLGPRGHLQETQYF.

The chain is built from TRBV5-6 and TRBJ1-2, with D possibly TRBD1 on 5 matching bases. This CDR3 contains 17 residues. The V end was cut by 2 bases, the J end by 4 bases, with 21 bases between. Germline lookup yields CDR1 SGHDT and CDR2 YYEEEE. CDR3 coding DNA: TGTGCCAGCAGCTTAGGCTTGGGGCGACAGACACCCTATGGCTACACCTTC. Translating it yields CASSLGLGRQTPYGYTF. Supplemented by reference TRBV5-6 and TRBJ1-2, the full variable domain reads DAGVTQSPTHLIKTRGQQVTLRCSPKSGHDTVSWYQQALGQGPQFIFQYYEEEERQRGNFPDRFSGHQFPNYSSELNVNALLLGDSALYLCASSLGLGRQTPYGYTFGSGTRLTVV.

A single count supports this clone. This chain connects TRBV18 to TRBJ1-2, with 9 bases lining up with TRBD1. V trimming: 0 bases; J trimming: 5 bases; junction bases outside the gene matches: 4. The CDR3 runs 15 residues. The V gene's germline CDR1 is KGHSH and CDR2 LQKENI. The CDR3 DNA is TGTGCCAGCTCACCACCGGGACAGGGCCTTTATGGCTACACCTTC. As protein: CASSPPGQGLYGYTF. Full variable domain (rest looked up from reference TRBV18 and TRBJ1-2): NAGVMQNPRHLVRRRGQEARLRCSPMKGHSHVYWYRQLPEEGLKFMVYLQKENIIDESGMPKERFSAEFPKEGPSILRIQQVVRGDSAAYFCASSPPGQGLYGYTFGSGTRLTVV.